The clone carrying this TCR beta chain was detected a few times. During its preparation, the TCRbeta library received unique molecular identifiers. In TCRdb, the PCR reads were re-called with MiXCR into one record per CDR3 protein. The sample lists 360,000 or so distinct CDR3 sequences, roughly 22% occurring once. V dropped 0 bases and J dropped 0 bases, with 10 bases sitting between them. Germline V gene sequence: CDR1 SGHTA, CDR2 FQGNSA. The CDR3 has 16 amino acids. This specimen comes from a study of T-cell reconstitution after alpha-beta-depleted transplantation in children. The receptor was isolated from a human donor who donated a stem cell graft to a child with acute myeloid leukemia. This specimen was PBMCs from the stem cell graft donor, taken from the stem cell graft. This chain uses TRBV7-2 with TRBJ2-3; D remains ambiguous. CDR3: CASSLAQARSTDTQYF. CDR3 in DNA: TGTGCCAGCAGCTTAGCGCAGGCCCGGAGCACAGATACGCAGTATTTT.